This TCR beta chain was sequenced for a study of blood T cells in healthy people across ages. Germline V lookup: CDR1 DFQATT, CDR2 SNEGSKA (reference sequence). CDR3 length: 14 amino acids. V shed 7 bases, J shed 6 bases, and the junction held 10 bases outside the gene matches. Study-level results: Older age went with lower TCR beta diversity per million T cells, in a roughly linear way.

Alongside a J-beta primer mix, a sample-barcoded 5' primer served in a second PCR lasting about 7 to 12 cycles. MiXCR, applied by TCRdb to the 5' RACE reads, yields one record per CDR3 protein. The sample holds 800,000 to 950,000 distinct CDR3 sequences, around 36% seen once. This clonotype was seen a single time. As yet, its antigen is unknown. Sequencing was carried out using blood. The chain combines TRBV20-1 with TRBJ2-5, with 11 bases that match TRBD1. This TCR was recovered from a man aged 18 to 29 in good health. CDR3 sequence reads: CSVAGTGGMKTQYF. CDR3 DNA sequence: TGCAGTGTTGCAGGGACAGGGGGTATGAAGACCCAGTACTTC.